Following are 20 T cell receptor beta chains from one sample sequenced in a study of PD-1 blockade in classical Hodgkin lymphoma. Exposure to brentuximab vedotin varied, and each patient had relapsed following autologous stem cell transplantation. This table comes from immunoSEQ multiplex PCR, and its TCRdb copy is limited to in-frame clones, with some not included. The data contain 10,000 or so clones, approximately 80% of them singletons. The sequences come from peripheral blood mononuclear cells (PBMCs), collected before the second cycle of nivolumab. The receptors here all came from a human donor with classical Hodgkin lymphoma.

This chain joins TRBV11-2 and TRBJ2-7; TRBD2 aligns across 13 bases. The V gene end was trimmed by 1 base and the J gene end by 3 bases; junction bases not matched to a gene: 0. This CDR3 has 15 amino acids. Per the germline V gene, CDR1 is SGHAT and CDR2 is FQNNGV. The CDR3 protein is CASSLGLAGGYEQYF. The CDR3 DNA reads TGTGCCAGCAGCTTAGGACTAGCGGGAGGCTACGAGCAGTACTTC. Full variable domain (rest looked up from reference TRBV11-2 and TRBJ2-7): EAGVAQSPRYKIIEKRQSVAFWCNPISGHATLYWYQQILGQGPKLLIQFQNNGVVDDSQLPKDRFSAERLKGVDSTLKIQPAKLEDSAVYLCASSLGLAGGYEQYFGPGTRLTVT.

In this sample, this clone turned up a few times. The chain couples TRBV4-1 to TRBJ1-2; a possible D gene is TRBD1 (6 bases). Germline V gene lookup returns CDR1 MGHRA and CDR2 YSYEKL. The V end lost 3 bases, the J end lost 4 bases, and 15 bases lay between the germline ends. CDR3 length: 15 residues. The CDR3 loop is CASSQFRDKVYGYTF. The CDR3 DNA is TGCGCCAGCAGCCAGTTCAGGGACAAAGTCTATGGCTACACCTTC.

The rearrangement uses TRBV6-5 and TRBJ1-2, with TRBD1 matching over 11 bases. The CDR3 has 15 residues. V lost 0 bases to trimming and J lost 8 bases; unmatched junction nucleotides: 5. Germline V lookup: CDR1 MNHEY, CDR2 SVGAGI. The CDR3 sequence is CASSYSDRGLRGYTF. In DNA, the CDR3 is TGTGCCAGCAGTTACTCGGACAGGGGGCTTCGGGGCTACACCTTC.

The J gene is TRBJ1-4, the V gene TRBV28, with 12 bases lining up with TRBD1. The CDR3 spans 17 residues. Trimming took 4 bases from V and 5 from J; bases not matched to a gene: 8. Germline CDR1 and CDR2: MDHEN and SYDVKM. CDR3 nucleotides: TGTGCCAGCAGTTCCCCGGGACAGGGGGCGAGGAATGAAAAACTGTTTTTT. Amino acids: CASSSPGQGARNEKLFF.

The gene calls are TRBV7-8 and TRBJ2-7, with TRBD2 matching over 8 bases. With V trimmed by 0 bases and J by 3 bases, 7 bases remained unmatched. Germline V gene data show CDR1 as SGHVS and CDR2 as FQNEAQ. There are 16 residues in the CDR3. CDR3 in amino acids: CASSLALAGSLYEQYF. Here the CDR3 DNA reads TGTGCCAGCAGCTTAGCTTTAGCGGGAAGTCTCTACGAGCAGTACTTC.

V is TRBV25-1 and J is TRBJ2-3; no definite D call. V was cut by 3 bases and J by 5 bases, with 9 bases left in between. CDR3 size: 13 residues. Looked up from germline, CDR1 is MGHDK and CDR2 is SYGVNS. CDR3: CASSDSVGDTQYF. Here the CDR3 DNA reads TGTGCCAGCAGTGATTCGGTAGGAGATACGCAGTATTTT.

This clone was seen a single time. The rearrangement links TRBV7-8 to TRBJ2-2, with TRBD1 matching 9 bases. Germline loops: CDR1 SGHVS, CDR2 FQNEAQ. This CDR3 is 15 amino acids long. The V segment lost 5 bases and the J segment 6 bases; nucleotides outside the gene matches: 7. The CDR3 loop reads CASSIYRGQAGELFF. The CDR3 coding sequence is TGTGCCAGCAGCATTTACAGGGGGCAGGCCGGGGAGCTGTTTTTT.

The chain couples TRBV2 to TRBJ2-3, with 8 bases that match TRBD2. V gave up 4 bases and J gave up 2 bases; unmatched junction bases: 8. The CDR3 contains 16 residues. Germline lookup yields CDR1 SNHLY and CDR2 FYNNEI. The CDR3 is CASSGESGRSTDTQYF. The CDR3 DNA follows: TGTGCCAGCAGTGGGGAAAGCGGGAGATCCACAGATACGCAGTATTTT.

This chain uses TRBV5-1 with TRBJ2-7; 8 positions agree with TRBD1. CDR3 size: 13 residues. Trimming at V came to 4 bases and at J to 3 bases, leaving 3 bases not matched to a gene. Per germline, CDR1 SGHRS and CDR2 YFSETQ. This CDR3 is CASSKGQDYEQYF. CDR3 in DNA: TGCGCCAGCAGCAAGGGACAGGACTACGAGCAGTACTTC.

CDR3 region: CASSQARGVLNTEAFF. In DNA, the CDR3 is TGTGCCAGCAGCCAGGCCAGGGGTGTATTGAACACTGAAGCTTTCTTT. The chain is built from TRBV13 and TRBJ1-1, with D possibly matching TRBD1 (6 bases). The CDR3 runs to 16 residues. The V end lost 5 bases, the J end lost 0 bases, and 16 bases lay between the germline ends. Germline V gene sequence: CDR1 PRHDT, CDR2 FYEKMQ (reference sequence).

The chain is built from TRBV12-5 and TRBJ2-7; TRBD2 aligns across 13 bases. Germline V gives CDR1 LGHNT, CDR2 FRNRAP. With 7 bases clipped from V and 6 bases from J, the junction kept 6 bases outside the gene matches. The CDR3 extends over 14 amino acids. The CDR3 coding sequence is TGTGCTAGTGCCACTAGCGGGAGGGCACCCGAGCAGTACTTC. The encoded protein is CASATSGRAPEQYF.

On this clone: The junction shows a germline mismatch at one end, possibly a read error. V usage is TRBV7-7 and J usage is TRBJ2-1; TRBD2 agrees at 8 bases. Germline CDR1 SSHAT, CDR2 FNYEAQ (reference sequence). The CDR3 covers 16 residues. The CDR3 region is CASSPGDSGAYNEQFF. The CDR3 DNA reads TGTGCTAGCAGCCCGGGGGATAGCGGGGCCTACAATGAGCAGTTCTTC.

The V and J genes are TRBV11-1 and TRBJ2-5; D may correspond to TRBD1 or TRBD2 (5 bases each). V lost 2 bases and J 5 bases, leaving 18 bases between the germline ends. This CDR3 comprises 16 residues. The V gene's germline CDR1 is SGHAT and CDR2 FQDESV (reference sequence). The CDR3 is CASSLSRRGAGETQYF. CDR3 nucleotides: TGTGCCAGCAGCTTATCCAGGAGAGGGGCTGGGGAGACCCAGTACTTC.

This clone has only a few counts. The CDR3 loop reads CASSSGTSNEQYF. CDR3 coding DNA: TGTGCCAGCAGTTCCGGGACTTCTAACGAGCAGTACTTC. The chain has TRBV27 and TRBJ2-7, with a tentative D call TRBD2 (6 bases). The germline V gene encodes CDR1 MNHEY and CDR2 SMNVEV (reference sequence). The V gene lost 4 bases and the J gene lost 5 bases, with 12 bases spanning the gap. The CDR3 covers 13 residues.

This clone occurred a few times. The chain carries TRBV7-3 and TRBJ1-2; D not certain. Germline CDR1 and CDR2: SGHTA and FQGTGA. This CDR3 has 12 amino acids. V gave up 4 bases and J gave up 8 bases, with 11 bases separating them. The CDR3 region is CASSSGPGGYTF. CDR3 DNA sequence: TGTGCCAGCAGCTCGGGCCCAGGAGGCTACACCTTC. Full variable domain (remainder filled in from reference TRBV7-3 and TRBJ1-2): GAGVSQTPSNKVTEKGKYVELRCDPISGHTALYWYRQSLGQGPEFLIYFQGTGAADDSGLPNDRFFAVRPEGSVSTLKIQRTERGDSAVYLCASSSGPGGYTFGSGTRLTVV.

The chain recombines TRBV10-3 with TRBJ1-2; no clear D gene. CDR3 length: 13 residues. Germline CDR1 and CDR2: ENHRY and SYGVKD. V was clipped by 0 bases and J by 6 bases, with 8 bases between them. The CDR3 nucleotides read TGTGCCATCAGTGAGTCGAGACCGAATGGCTACACCTTC. Translating gives CAISESRPNGYTF.

This clone has just a few counts. The rearrangement joins TRBV10-2 to TRBJ2-7; D is ambiguous. Germline values: CDR1 WSHSY, CDR2 SAAADI. Deletions cut 1 base from V and 0 bases from J, with 10 bases between. The CDR3 consists of 15 residues. The CDR3 sequence is CASSEFSTLSYEQYF. For the CDR3, the DNA is TGCGCCAGCAGTGAGTTTTCGACTCTCTCCTACGAGCAGTACTTC.

This sequence joins TRBV7-2 and TRBJ1-5, with D maybe TRBD1 (5 bases). V was shortened by 2 bases and J by 0 bases, with 11 bases between the two germline ends. Germline values: CDR1 SGHTA, CDR2 FQGNSA. The length of the CDR3 is 16 residues. As DNA, the CDR3 is TGTGCCAGCAGCTTACTTGGAGGGACTAGCAATCAGCCCCAGCATTTT. Protein: CASSLLGGTSNQPQHF.

This clone was seen just once. The chain recombines TRBV2 with TRBJ1-1; D might be TRBD1 (5 bases). This CDR3 is built from 13 residues. Germline lookup yields CDR1 SNHLY and CDR2 FYNNEI. Trimming pared 11 bases from V and 2 bases from J, leaving 15 bases between. This CDR3 reads CAQRGRPNTEAFF. The CDR3 DNA reads as TGTGCCCAGCGGGGCAGGCCAAACACTGAAGCTTTCTTT.

The chain employs TRBV27 and TRBJ1-2, with 7 bases fitting TRBD1. The length of the CDR3 is 13 residues. The V and J ends lost 5 bases and 8 bases, in that order; junction bases with no gene match: 8. The germline CDR1 and CDR2 sequences are MNHEY and SMNVEV (reference sequence). The CDR3 is CASSIQGTMGYTF. The CDR3 DNA sequence: TGTGCCAGCAGTATACAGGGGACGATGGGCTACACCTTC.